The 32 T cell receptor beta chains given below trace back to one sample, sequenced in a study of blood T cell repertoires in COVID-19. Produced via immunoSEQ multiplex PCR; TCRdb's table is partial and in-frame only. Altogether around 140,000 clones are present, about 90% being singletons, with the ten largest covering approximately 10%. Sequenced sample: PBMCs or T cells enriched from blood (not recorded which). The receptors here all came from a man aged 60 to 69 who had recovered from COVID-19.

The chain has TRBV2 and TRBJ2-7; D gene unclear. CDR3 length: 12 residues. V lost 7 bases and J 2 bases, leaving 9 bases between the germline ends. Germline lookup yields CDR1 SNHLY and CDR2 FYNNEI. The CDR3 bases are TGTGCCAGCATAGCTTCGGCCTACGAGCAGTACTTC. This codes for CASIASAYEQYF.

CDR3 loop: CASRGQGLYTGELFF. The CDR3 coding sequence is TGTGCCAGCAGAGGACAGGGCCTTTACACCGGGGAGCTGTTTTTT. This chain connects TRBV27 to TRBJ2-2; TRBD1 agrees at 8 bases. With 6 bases clipped from V and 3 bases from J, the junction kept 6 bases outside the gene matches. This CDR3 comprises 15 residues. Germline V CDR1 and CDR2: MNHEY, SMNVEV (reference sequence).

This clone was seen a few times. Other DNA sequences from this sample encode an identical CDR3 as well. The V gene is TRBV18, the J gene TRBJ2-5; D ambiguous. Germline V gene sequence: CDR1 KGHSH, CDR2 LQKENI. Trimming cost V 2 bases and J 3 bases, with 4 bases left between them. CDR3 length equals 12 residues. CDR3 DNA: TGTGCCAGCTCACCATCGGAAGAGACCCAGTACTTC. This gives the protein CASSPSEETQYF.

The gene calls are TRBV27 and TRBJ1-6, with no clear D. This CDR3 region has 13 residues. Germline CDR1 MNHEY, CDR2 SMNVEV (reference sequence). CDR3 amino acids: CGARLSINSPLHF. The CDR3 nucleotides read TGTGGGGCTCGGCTGAGCATTAATTCACCCCTCCACTTT.

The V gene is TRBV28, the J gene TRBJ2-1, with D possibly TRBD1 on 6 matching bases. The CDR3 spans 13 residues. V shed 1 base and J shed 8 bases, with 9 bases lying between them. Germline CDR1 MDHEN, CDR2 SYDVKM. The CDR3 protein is CASSLLGAHEQFF. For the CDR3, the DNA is TGTGCCAGCAGTTTATTGGGGGCCCATGAGCAGTTCTTC.

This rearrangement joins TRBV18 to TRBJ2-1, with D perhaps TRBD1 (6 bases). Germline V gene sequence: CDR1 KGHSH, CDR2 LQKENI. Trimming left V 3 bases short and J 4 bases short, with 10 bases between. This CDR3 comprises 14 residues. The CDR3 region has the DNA TGTGCCAGCTCACCCGTCGACAGGTACAATGAGCAGTTCTTC. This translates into CASSPVDRYNEQFF.

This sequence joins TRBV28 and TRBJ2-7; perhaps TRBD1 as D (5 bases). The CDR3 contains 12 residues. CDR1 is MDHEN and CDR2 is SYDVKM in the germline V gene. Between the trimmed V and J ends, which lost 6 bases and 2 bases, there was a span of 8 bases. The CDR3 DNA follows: TGTGCCAGCAGCCTGACAGCCTACGAGCAGTACTTC. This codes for CASSLTAYEQYF.

CDR3 protein: CASSLDRGSYEQYF. The DNA of the CDR3 is TGTGCCAGCAGTTTGGACAGGGGCTCCTACGAGCAGTACTTC. The J gene is TRBJ2-7, the V gene TRBV2, with TRBD1 matching over 9 bases. The CDR3 loop spans 14 amino acids. Germline V gene sequence: CDR1 SNHLY, CDR2 FYNNEI. J gave up 0 bases and V 5 bases, and 2 bases lay outside the gene matches.

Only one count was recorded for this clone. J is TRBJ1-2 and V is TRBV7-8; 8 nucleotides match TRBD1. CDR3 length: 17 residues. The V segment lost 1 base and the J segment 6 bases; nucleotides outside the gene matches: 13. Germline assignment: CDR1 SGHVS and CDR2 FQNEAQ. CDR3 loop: CASSLDRGRTGSNGYTF. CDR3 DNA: TGTGCCAGCAGCTTAGATCGGGGGCGGACAGGGAGCAATGGCTACACCTTC.

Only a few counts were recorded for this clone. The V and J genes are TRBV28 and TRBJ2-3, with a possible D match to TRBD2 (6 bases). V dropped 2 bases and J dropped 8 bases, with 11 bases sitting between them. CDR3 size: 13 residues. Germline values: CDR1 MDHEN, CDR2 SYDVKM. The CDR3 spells CASSLPSGATQYF. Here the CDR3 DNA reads TGTGCCAGCAGTTTACCCTCGGGAGCTACGCAGTATTTT. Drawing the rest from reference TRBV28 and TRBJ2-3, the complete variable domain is DVKVTQSSRYLVKRTGEKVFLECVQDMDHENMFWYRQDPGLGLRLIYFSYDVKMKEKGDIPEGYSVSREKKERFSLILESASTNQTSMYLCASSLPSGATQYFGPGTRLTVL.

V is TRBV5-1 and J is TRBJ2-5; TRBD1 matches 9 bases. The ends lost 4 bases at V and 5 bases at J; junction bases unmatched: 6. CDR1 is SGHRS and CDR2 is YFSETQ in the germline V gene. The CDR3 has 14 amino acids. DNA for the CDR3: TGCGCCAGCAGCAGGGGACAGGGAAGTGAGACCCAGTACTTC. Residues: CASSRGQGSETQYF. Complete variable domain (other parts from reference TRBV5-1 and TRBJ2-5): KAGVTQTPRYLIKTRGQQVTLSCSPISGHRSVSWYQQTPGQGLQFLFEYFSETQRNKGNFPGRFSGRQFSNSRSEMNVSTLELGDSALYLCASSRGQGSETQYFGPGTRLLVL.

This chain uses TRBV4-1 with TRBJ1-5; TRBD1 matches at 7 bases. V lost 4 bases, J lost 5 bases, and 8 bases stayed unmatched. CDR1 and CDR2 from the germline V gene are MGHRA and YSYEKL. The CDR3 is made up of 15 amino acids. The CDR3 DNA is TGCGCCAGCAGCCGGGACGGACAGGCCCATCAGCCCCAGCATTTT. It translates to CASSRDGQAHQPQHF.

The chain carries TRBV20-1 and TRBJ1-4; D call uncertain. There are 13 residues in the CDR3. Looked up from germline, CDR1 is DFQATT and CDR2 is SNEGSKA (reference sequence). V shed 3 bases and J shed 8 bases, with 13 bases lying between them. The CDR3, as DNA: TGCAGTGCTAGTGGAGGGAGAGGGGAAAAACTGTTTTTT. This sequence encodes CSASGGRGEKLFF.

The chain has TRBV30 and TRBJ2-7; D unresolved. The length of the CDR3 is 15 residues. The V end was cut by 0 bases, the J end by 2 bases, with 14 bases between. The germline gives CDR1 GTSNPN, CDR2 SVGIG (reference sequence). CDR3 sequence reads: CAWSVKQLATYEQYF. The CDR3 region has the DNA TGTGCCTGGAGTGTAAAACAGTTGGCGACCTACGAGCAGTACTTC.

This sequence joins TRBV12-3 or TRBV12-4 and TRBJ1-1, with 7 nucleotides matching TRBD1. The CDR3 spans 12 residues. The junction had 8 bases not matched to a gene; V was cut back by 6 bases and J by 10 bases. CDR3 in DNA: TGTGCCAGCAGCTACTTTAGGGGGCGAGCTTTCTTT. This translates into CASSYFRGRAFF.

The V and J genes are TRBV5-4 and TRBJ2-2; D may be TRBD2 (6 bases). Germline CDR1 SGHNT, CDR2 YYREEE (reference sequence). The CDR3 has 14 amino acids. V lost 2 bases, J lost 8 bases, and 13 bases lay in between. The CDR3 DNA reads TGTGCCAGCAGCTTTCCATCCGGAGGGGGGGAGCTGTTTTTT. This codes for CASSFPSGGGELFF.

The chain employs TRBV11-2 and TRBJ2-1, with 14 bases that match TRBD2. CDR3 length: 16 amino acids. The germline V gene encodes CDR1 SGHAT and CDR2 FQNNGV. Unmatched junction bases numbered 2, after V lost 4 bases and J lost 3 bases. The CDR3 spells CASSSGTSGGYNEQFF. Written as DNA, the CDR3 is TGTGCCAGCAGCTCGGGGACTAGCGGGGGCTACAATGAGCAGTTCTTC.

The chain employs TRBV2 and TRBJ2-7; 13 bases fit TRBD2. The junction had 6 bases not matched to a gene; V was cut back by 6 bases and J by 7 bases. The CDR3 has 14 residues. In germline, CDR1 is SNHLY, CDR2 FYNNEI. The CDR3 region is CASRTSGGAREQYF. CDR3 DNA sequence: TGTGCCAGCAGAACTAGCGGGGGGGCACGGGAGCAGTACTTC.

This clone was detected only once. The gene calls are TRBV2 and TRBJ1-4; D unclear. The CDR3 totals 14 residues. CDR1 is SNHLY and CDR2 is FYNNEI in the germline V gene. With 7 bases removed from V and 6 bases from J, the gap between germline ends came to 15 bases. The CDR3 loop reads CASTTGYRDEKLFF. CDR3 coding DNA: TGTGCCAGCACAACGGGATATAGGGATGAAAAACTGTTTTTT.

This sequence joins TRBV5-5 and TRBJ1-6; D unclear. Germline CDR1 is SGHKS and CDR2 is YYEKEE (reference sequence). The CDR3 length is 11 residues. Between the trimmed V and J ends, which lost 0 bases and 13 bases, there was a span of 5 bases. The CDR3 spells CASSLDGPLHF. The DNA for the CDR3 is TGTGCCAGCAGCTTGGACGGGCCCCTCCACTTT.

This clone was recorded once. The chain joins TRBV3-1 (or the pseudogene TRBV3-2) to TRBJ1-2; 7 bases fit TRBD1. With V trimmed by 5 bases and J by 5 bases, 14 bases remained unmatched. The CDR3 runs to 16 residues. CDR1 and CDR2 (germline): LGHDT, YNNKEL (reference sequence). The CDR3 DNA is TGTGCCAGCAGCGTCGGGACAGCTCGGCTTGGGTATGGCTACACCTTC. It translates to CASSVGTARLGYGYTF.

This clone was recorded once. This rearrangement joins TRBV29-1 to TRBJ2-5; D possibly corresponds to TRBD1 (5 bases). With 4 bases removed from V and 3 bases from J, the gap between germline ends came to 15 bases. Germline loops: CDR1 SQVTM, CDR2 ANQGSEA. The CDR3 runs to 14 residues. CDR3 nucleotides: TGCAGCGTTGCTCACCACCAGGGAAAAGAGACCCAGTACTTC. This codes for CSVAHHQGKETQYF. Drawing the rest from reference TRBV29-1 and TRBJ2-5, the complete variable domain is SAVISQKPSRDICQRGTSLTIQCQVDSQVTMMFWYRQQPGQSLTLIATANQGSEATYESGFVIDKFPISRPNLTFSTLTVSNMSPEDSSIYLCSVAHHQGKETQYFGPGTRLLVL.

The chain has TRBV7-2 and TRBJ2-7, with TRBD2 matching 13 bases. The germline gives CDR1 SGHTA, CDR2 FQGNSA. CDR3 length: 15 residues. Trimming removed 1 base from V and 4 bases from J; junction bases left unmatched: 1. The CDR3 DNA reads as TGTGCCAGCAGCTTAGAACTAGCGGGAGGGTACGAGCAGTACTTC. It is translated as CASSLELAGGYEQYF.

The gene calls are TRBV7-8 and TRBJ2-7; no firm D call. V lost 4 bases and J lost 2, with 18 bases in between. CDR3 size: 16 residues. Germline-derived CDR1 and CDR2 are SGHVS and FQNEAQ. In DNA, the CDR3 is TGTGCCAGCAGCTCTTCGCAACAGCACACGACCTACGAGCAGTACTTC. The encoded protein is CASSSSQQHTTYEQYF. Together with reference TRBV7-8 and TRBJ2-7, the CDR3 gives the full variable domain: GAGVSQSPRYKVAKRGQDVALRCDPISGHVSLFWYQQALGQGPEFLTYFQNEAQLDKSGLPSDRFFAERPEGSVSTLKIQRTQQEDSAVYLCASSSSQQHTTYEQYFGPGTRLTVT.

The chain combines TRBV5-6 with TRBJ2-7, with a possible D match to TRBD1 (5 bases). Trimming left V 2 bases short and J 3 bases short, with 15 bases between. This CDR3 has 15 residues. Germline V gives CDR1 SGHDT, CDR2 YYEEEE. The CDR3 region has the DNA TGTGCCAGCAGCTTTCTGTCCAGGGTAAGCTACGAGCAGTACTTC. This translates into CASSFLSRVSYEQYF.

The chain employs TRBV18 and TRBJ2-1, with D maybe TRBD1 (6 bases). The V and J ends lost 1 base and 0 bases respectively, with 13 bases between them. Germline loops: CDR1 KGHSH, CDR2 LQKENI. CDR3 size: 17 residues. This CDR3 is CASSPLGGRGSYNEQFF. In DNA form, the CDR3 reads TGTGCCAGCTCACCACTAGGGGGAAGGGGCTCCTACAATGAGCAGTTCTTC. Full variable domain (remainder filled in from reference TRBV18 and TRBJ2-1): NAGVMQNPRHLVRRRGQEARLRCSPMKGHSHVYWYRQLPEEGLKFMVYLQKENIIDESGMPKERFSAEFPKEGPSILRIQQVVRGDSAAYFCASSPLGGRGSYNEQFFGPGTRLTVL.

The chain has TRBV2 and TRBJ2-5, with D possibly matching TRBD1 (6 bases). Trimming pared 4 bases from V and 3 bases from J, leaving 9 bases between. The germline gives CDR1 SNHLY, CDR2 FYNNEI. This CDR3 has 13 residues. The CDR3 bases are TGTGCCAGCAGTGTTTGGACAGAAGAGACCCAGTACTTC. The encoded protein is CASSVWTEETQYF.

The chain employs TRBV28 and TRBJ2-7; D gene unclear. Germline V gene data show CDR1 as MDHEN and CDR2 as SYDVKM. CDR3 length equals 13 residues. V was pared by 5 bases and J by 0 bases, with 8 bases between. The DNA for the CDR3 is TGTGCCAGCAGTCCTCTACTCTCCTACGAGCAGTACTTC. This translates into CASSPLLSYEQYF. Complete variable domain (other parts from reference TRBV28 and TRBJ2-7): DVKVTQSSRYLVKRTGEKVFLECVQDMDHENMFWYRQDPGLGLRLIYFSYDVKMKEKGDIPEGYSVSREKKERFSLILESASTNQTSMYLCASSPLLSYEQYFGPGTRLTVT.

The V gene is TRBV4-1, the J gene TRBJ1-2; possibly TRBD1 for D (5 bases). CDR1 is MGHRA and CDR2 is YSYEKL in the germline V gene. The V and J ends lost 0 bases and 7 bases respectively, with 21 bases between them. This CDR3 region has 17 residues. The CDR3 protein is CASSQEPSTGWSRGYTF. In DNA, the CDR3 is TGCGCCAGCAGCCAAGAGCCCTCTACAGGCTGGAGTCGTGGCTACACCTTC.

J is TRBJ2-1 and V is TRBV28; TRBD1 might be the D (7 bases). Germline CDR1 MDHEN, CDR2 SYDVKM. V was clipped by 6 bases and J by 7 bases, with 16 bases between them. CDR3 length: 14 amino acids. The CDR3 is CASRFDREENEQFF. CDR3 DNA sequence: TGTGCCAGCAGGTTTGACAGGGAGGAGAATGAGCAGTTCTTC. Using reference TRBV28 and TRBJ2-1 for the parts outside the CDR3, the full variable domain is DVKVTQSSRYLVKRTGEKVFLECVQDMDHENMFWYRQDPGLGLRLIYFSYDVKMKEKGDIPEGYSVSREKKERFSLILESASTNQTSMYLCASRFDREENEQFFGPGTRLTVL.

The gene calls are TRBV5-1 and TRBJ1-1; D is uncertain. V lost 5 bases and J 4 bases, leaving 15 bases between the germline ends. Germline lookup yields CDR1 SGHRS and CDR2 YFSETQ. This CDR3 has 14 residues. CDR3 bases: TGCGCCAGCAGATCAAACGCCGTGAGCACTGAAGCTTTCTTT. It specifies CASRSNAVSTEAFF.

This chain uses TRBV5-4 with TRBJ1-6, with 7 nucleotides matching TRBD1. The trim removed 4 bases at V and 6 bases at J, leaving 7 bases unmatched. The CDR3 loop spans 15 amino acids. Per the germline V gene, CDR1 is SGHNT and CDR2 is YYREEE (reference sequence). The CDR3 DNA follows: TGTGCCAGCAGCATCCCGGGACAGAGTAATTCACCCCTCCACTTT. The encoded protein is CASSIPGQSNSPLHF.